The T cell receptor beta chain described here comes from a study of T cells expressing NK-cell markers. About the study: Seven HCMV-seropositive donors and one seronegative donor made up the eight sequenced donors. Study outcomes and limitations: The dominant NKG2C+ clonotypes represented about 1.0-7.0% of CD8+ T cells in five to seven donors. In a few donors, dominant clonotypes made up about 25-65% of CD3+CD56-NKG2C+ cells.

CDR3 length: 16 residues. The germline V gene has CDR1 MDHEN and CDR2 SYDVKM. As concerns this clonotype: Its antigen is not identified.

Scientists made TCR beta cDNA using 5'RACE template switching with UMIs. TCRdb reprocessed the 5' RACE reads and reports one entry per CDR3 protein, with no DNA. With some 410,000 distinct CDR3 sequences in the sample, the ten largest clones hold about 7.3%. This clonotype was obtained from a woman aged 18-70 years in good health. V and J are TRBV28 and TRBJ2-7; TCRdb's D call of TRBD2 is untestable without DNA. Sequencing was performed on blood T cells: a sorted CD56 or NKG2C T cell subset, CD4+ or CD8+ T cells, or bulk PBMC T cells (not recorded which). The CDR3 sequence: CASGTSGSSVSYEQYF.